This TCR beta chain was recovered during a study of CD8+ T cells in alopecia areata. Following RNA extraction, reverse transcription yielded cDNA that acted as the sequencing template. Some clones are missing from TCRdb's copy, which holds only in-frame ones; the method was immunoSEQ multiplex PCR. The sample lists about 250,000 clones; 45% to 70% were seen once. Treatment here: oral pan-JAK inhibitor, 5-10 mg twice daily. Looked up from germline, CDR1 is GTSNPN and CDR2 is SVGIG (reference sequence). Trimming removed 2 bases from V and 8 bases from J; junction bases left unmatched: 9. CDR3 size: 15 residues.

The chain is built from TRBV30 and TRBJ1-4, with 9 bases aligning to TRBD1. The TCR comes from a human donor with alopecia areata. Sample: CD4+ T cells sorted from blood, taken at week 52, from a patient treated with tofacitinib. The CDR3 region has the DNA TGTGCCTGGAGTCACCCCGGGACAGGGACCGAAAAACTGTTTTTT. This encodes CAWSHPGTGTEKLFF.